The clone carrying this T cell receptor beta chain occurred many times. Via MiXCR, TCRdb re-called the reads, giving one row per CDR3 protein. The sample includes about 250,000 distinct CDR3 sequences, 25% to 35% of them seen just once. V lost 0 bases and J lost 3, with 9 bases in between. CDR3 length: 15 amino acids. CDR1 and CDR2 (germline): LNHDA, SQIVND (reference sequence). This sample was included in a study of kidney transplant recipient with SARS-CoV-2 infection. The starting material was a blood sample, obtained at baseline and around day 120 from a kidney transplant recipient. The chain uses TRBV19 and TRBJ2-1; either TRBD1 or TRBD2 may supply D (6 bases each). The TCR originated in a young adult male patient who had COVID-19 and was a kidney transplant recipient. The graft donor may have contributed some T cells. The DNA for the CDR3 is TGTGCCAGTAGTATAGATCGGGGGCTCTACAATGAGCAGTTCTTC. It yields the protein CASSIDRGLYNEQFF.